This T cell receptor (beta chain) was captured by sequencing in a study of blood T cell repertoires in COVID-19 (dated by TCRdb to about 2020). Regarding the study in general: Collaborator samples came from the United States, Italy and Spain and covered acute and convalescent phases of COVID-19. Subjects who had been exposed to COVID-19, were actively infected with it, or had recovered from it provided the deeply sampled blood TCRbeta repertoires that made up the dataset. The samples were drawn from the first 160 participants of the ongoing ImmuneRACE study and from under 1,500 subjects provided by 6 global collaborators. The repertoires were made available in a free public database intended to serve as a resource for research on the immune response to SARS-CoV-2. The prospective study material was composed of cDNA or gDNA derived from T cells, B-cell-depleted T cells, or PBMCs. HLA class I and class II types, where available, came from metadata supplied by the sample provider rather than from assay-based typing. A de-identified subject ID, COVID-19 status, age in years and sex were almost always included in the sample metadata.

Concerning this clone: This receptor's antigen is unknown. Base qualities are not at hand, and no much larger clone is one base apart.

V lost 2 bases and J lost 13 bases, and the count of bases not matched to a germline gene is 3. The CDR1 and CDR2 encoded by the germline V gene are SGHTA and FQGNSA. The CDR3 spans 12 residues, from the cysteine through the phenylalanine. The DNA shown is the 36-base CDR3, in frame from base 1. TCRbeta CDR3 regions were amplified from genomic DNA using the immunoSEQ Assay, a bias-controlled multiplex PCR. Processing in the source paper ran as follows. The number of nucleated cells in each sample was estimated from the amplification of reference gene primers within the assay. Sequence reads were collapsed and filtered to measure the absolute abundance of every unique TCRbeta CDR3 rearrangement. For each sample, productive Simpson clonality was calculated as the square root of Simpson's diversity index across productive rearrangements. TCRdb carries this immuneACCESS record with in-frame sequences only. Its versions omit some clonotypes, under half of them owing to an unresolved V gene in the studies checked, with the rest unexplained. V and J calls and clone size follow that table, whereas D and trimming were derived from the DNA. This sample lists approximately 68,000 clones; more than 80% were detected once. The ten biggest clones cover 35% to 40% of the sample.

What the research found in general, with its limitations: Clinical and demographic metadata were provided uncurated, with the amount varying by source and participant.

Each collaborating institution followed its own protocols to collect whole blood in K2EDTA tubes. For TCRbeta analysis, collaborator samples were shipped as frozen whole blood, as isolated PBMCs, or as DNA extracted from either sample type. Recombination joined TRBV7-2 with TRBJ2-1; 9 central bases correspond to TRBD2. This receptor was taken from a woman aged 80 or over with active or convalescent COVID-19. Sequenced: peripheral blood. This receptor has the CDR3 CASSLIAGDQFF. The nucleotide sequence is TGTGCCAGCAGCTTAATAGCGGGGGATCAGTTCTTC.